This T cell receptor beta chain was identified in a study of control samples from healthy donors and cancer patients. The J segment lost 3 bases and the V segment lost 7 bases, leaving 7 bases of the junction unmatched. This CDR3 is built from 15 residues. Germline V gene data show CDR1 as MNHEY and CDR2 as SVGAGI. Sequencing used immunoSEQ multiplex PCR; TCRdb keeps in-frame clones, though not all of them. The table includes 180,000 or so clones, 91% detected once. The clonotype was recovered from a woman in her thirties in good health. This rearrangement joins TRBV6-5 to TRBJ1-5; 9 bases map to TRBD1. The sample was blood. The CDR3 here is CASTPGTGPNQPQHF. The CDR3 DNA is TGTGCCAGCACCCCCGGGACAGGGCCCAATCAGCCCCAGCATTTT.